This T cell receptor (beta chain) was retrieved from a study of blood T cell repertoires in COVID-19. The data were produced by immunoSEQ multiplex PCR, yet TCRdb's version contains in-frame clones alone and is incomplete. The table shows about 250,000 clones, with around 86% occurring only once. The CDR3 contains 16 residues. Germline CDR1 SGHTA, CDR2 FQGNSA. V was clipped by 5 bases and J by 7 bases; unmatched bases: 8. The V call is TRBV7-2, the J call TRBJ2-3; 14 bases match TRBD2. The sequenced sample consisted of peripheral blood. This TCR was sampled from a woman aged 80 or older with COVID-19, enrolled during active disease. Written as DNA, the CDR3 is TGTGCCAGCAGCACCGGGACTAGCGGGGGTTTTAATACGCAGTATTTT. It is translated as CASSTGTSGGFNTQYF.